The 2 T cell receptor beta chains listed next were all sequenced from one sample in a study of shared clonotypes between healthy human individuals. Terminally differentiated effector memory CD45RA+ cells were excluded from the naive CD8 cells, which were CD45RO-negative and positively selected for CCR7. Profiling relied on immunoSEQ multiplex PCR, and the TCRdb table lists in-frame clones only, not all of them. The sample includes under 700,000 clones, approximately 95% of them seen just once. Specimen: naive CD8+ T cells sorted from blood. These receptors were collected from a woman aged 25 to 39 in good health.

This sequence joins TRBV15 and TRBJ2-1; TRBD2 aligns across 9 bases. The V gene end was trimmed by 0 bases and the J gene end by 3 bases; junction bases not matched to a gene: 6. CDR1 is LNHNV, CDR2 YYDKDF, per germline (reference sequence). CDR3 size: 17 residues. CDR3 DNA sequence: TGTGCCACCAGCAGAGATTGGGCTAGCGGGATCTACAATGAGCAGTTCTTC. Translating it yields CATSRDWASGIYNEQFF.

This clone came up once. The chain recombines TRBV5-6 with TRBJ2-1; no definite D call. CDR1 is SGHDT, CDR2 YYEEEE, per germline. Trimming took 1 base from V and 3 from J, leaving 8 bases between them. This CDR3 region has 14 residues. CDR3 sequence (DNA): TGTGCCAGCAGCTTGTATTCGAGCTACAATGAGCAGTTCTTC. As protein: CASSLYSSYNEQFF.